Here is one T cell receptor (beta chain) with its context. Within the sample, other DNA sequences also encode this same CDR3. The CDR3 has 14 amino acids. Trimming shortened V by 1 base and J by 2 bases, and 6 bases separated the two germline ends. The germline gives CDR1 SGHAT, CDR2 FQNNGV. The data were obtained in a study of cytomegalovirus exposure and HLA in healthy donors. PCR involved 60 Vbeta and 13 Jbeta primers. Sequencing was performed with immunoSEQ multiplex PCR; in TCRdb, only in-frame clones are kept and a portion is missing. The data hold over 150,000 clones, with around 84% observed a single time.

The sample consisted of PBMCs. The TCR was taken from a woman aged 40 to 49 in good health and CMV-seropositive. The chain is built from TRBV11-2 and TRBJ2-1; maybe TRBD1 (5 bases). The CDR3 coding sequence is TGTGCCAGCAGCTTAGGGGGCGCCTACAATGAGCAGTTCTTC. This gives the protein CASSLGGAYNEQFF.